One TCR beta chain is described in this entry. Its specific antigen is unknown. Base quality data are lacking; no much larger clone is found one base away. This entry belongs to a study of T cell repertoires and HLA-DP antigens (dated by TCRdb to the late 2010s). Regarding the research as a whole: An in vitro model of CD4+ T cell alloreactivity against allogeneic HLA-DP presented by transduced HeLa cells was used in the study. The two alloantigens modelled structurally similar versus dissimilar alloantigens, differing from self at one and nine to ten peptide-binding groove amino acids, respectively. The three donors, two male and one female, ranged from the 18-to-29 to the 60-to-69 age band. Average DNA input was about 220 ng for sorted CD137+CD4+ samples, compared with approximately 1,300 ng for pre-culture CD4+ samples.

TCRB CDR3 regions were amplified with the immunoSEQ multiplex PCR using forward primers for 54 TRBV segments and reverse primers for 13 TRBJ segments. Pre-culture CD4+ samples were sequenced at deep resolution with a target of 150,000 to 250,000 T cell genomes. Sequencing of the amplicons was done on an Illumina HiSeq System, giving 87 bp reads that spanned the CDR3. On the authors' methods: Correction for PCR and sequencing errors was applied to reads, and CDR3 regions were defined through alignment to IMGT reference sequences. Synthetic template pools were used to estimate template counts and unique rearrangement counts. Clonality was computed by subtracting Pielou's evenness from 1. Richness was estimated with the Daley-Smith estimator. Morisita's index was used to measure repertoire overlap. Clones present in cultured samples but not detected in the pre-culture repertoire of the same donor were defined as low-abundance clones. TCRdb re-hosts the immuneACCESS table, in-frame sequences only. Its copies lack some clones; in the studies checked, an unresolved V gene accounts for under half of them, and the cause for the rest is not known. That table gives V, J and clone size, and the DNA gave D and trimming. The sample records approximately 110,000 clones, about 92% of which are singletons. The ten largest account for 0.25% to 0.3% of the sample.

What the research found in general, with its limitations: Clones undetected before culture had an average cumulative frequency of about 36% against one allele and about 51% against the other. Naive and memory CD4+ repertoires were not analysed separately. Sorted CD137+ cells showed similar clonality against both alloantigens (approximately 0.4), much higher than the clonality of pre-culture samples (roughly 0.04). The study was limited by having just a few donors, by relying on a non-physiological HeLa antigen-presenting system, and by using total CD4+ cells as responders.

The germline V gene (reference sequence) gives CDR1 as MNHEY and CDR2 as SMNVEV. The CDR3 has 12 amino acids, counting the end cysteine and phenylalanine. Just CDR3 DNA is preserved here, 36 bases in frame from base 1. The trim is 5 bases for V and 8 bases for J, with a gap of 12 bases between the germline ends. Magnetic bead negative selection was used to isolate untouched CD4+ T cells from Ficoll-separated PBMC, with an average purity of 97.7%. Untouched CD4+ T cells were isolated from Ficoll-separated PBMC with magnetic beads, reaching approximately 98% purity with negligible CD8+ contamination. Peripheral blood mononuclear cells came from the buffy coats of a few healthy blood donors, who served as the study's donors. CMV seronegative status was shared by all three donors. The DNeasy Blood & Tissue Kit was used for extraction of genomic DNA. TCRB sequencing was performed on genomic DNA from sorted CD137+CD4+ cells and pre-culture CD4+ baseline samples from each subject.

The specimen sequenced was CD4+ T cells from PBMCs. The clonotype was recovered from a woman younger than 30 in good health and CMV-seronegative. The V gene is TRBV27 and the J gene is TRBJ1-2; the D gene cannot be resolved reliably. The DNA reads TGTGCCAGCAGTCCGTCGGGCGGAGGCTACACCTTC. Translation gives CASSPSGGGYTF.